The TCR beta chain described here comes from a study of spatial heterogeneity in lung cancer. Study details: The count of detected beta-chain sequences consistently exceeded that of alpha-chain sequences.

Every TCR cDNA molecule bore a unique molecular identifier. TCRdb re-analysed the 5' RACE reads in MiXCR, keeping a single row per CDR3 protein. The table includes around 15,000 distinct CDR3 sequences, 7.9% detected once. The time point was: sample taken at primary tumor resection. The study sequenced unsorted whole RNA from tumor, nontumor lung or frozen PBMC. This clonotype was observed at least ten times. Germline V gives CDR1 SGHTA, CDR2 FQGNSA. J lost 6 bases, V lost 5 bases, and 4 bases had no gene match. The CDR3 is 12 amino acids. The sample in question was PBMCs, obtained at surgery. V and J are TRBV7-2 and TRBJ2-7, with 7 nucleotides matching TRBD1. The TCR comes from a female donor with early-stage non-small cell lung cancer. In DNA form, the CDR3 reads TGTGCCAGCAGCGACCACAGGGGCGAGCAGTACTTC. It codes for CASSDHRGEQYF.